This T cell receptor beta chain derives from a study of response to subunit inactivated influenza vaccine. General study points: Authors proposed each seasonal influenza vaccination draws in few new T cells.

TCRdb called the RT-PCR reads again in MiXCR, with one record for every CDR3 protein. Found here are 650,000 to 700,000 distinct CDR3 sequences, less than 20% of them singletons; the top ten hold 11%. Only a few counts were recorded for this clonotype. The antigen is unknown. CDR3 length equals 17 residues. Germline V gene sequence: CDR1 SGHTA, CDR2 FQGNSA. The V and J ends lost 1 base and 4 bases, in that order; junction bases with no gene match: 8. The genes are TRBV7-2 and TRBJ2-5, with 11 bases fitting TRBD2. The receptor comes from a man aged 50-59 years who received an inactivated influenza vaccine. Sequencing used PBMCs from blood, obtained 11 to 12 days after vaccination. The CDR3 coding sequence is TGTGCCAGCAGCTTAGTTAGCGGGGGGGCAGACGGAGAGACCCAGTACTTC. Translated, it gives CASSLVSGGADGETQYF.